This is a list of T cell receptor beta chains from one sample in a study of regulatory T cells. The assay was immunoSEQ multiplex PCR, and TCRdb's table has in-frame clones only and misses some. This table has some 20,000 clones, roughly 88% appearing once. The sample comprised conventional CD4+ T cells sorted from blood. The receptors come from a child aged 5 to 17 with CD3G deficiency. CDR3s include the opening cysteine and the closing phenylalanine or tryptophan. The D gene is left open where the match is weak. Not all rows give a size; the values are once, few, many and, for expanded clones, a class.

TRBV28,TRBJ2-7,TRBD2,.,CASSVSGRRNEQYF,TGTGCCAGCAGTGTTAGCGGGAGGAGAAACGAGCAGTACTTC
TRBV28,TRBJ2-2,.,.,CASRVRKGRLTGELFF,TGTGCCAGCAGGGTACGGAAGGGGCGGTTAACCGGGGAGCTGTTTTTT
TRBV19,TRBJ1-1,.,.,CASSITWTTEAFF,TGTGCCAGTAGTATAACCTGGACCACTGAAGCTTTCTTT
TRBV28,TRBJ1-5,TRBD1,.,CASRTGGWGQPQHF,TGTGCCAGCAGGACAGGGGGTTGGGGTCAGCCCCAGCATTTT
TRBV11-2,TRBJ2-1,.,.,CASSLGLRYNEQFF,TGTGCCAGCAGCTTGGGCTTACGCTACAATGAGCAGTTCTTC
TRBV28,TRBJ2-5,TRBD1,.,CASSADRGQETQYF,TGTGCCAGCAGTGCCGACAGGGGCCAAGAGACCCAGTACTTC
TRBV6-1,TRBJ1-5,.,.,CASSEDGRRGNQPQHF,TGTGCCAGCAGTGAAGACGGGCGCAGGGGCAATCAGCCCCAGCATTTT
TRBV28,TRBJ1-2,TRBD1,.,CASSLRWDRGRNGYTF,TGTGCCAGCAGTTTAAGGTGGGACAGGGGACGGAATGGCTACACCTTC
TRBV19,TRBJ1-1,TRBD1,.,CASSTTGALSEAFF,TGTGCCAGTAGTACGACAGGGGCTCTCTCCGAAGCTTTCTTT
TRBV7-9,TRBJ1-2,TRBD1,.,CASSTDRLGNGYTF,TGTGCCAGCAGCACGGACAGGCTCGGGAATGGCTACACCTTC
TRBV28,TRBJ1-4,.,.,CASSTGARGEKLFF,TGTGCCAGCAGCACGGGGGCGCGAGGCGAAAAACTGTTTTTT
TRBV28,TRBJ2-2,TRBD2,.,CASSRGSRNTGELFF,TGTGCCAGCAGTCGCGGGAGTAGGAACACCGGGGAGCTGTTTTTT
TRBV7-9,TRBJ2-3,.,.,CASSLGLATSTDTQYF,TGTGCCAGCAGCCTAGGACTGGCAACTAGCACAGATACGCAGTATTTT
TRBV18,TRBJ2-2,.,.,CASSPRHIQGTGELFF,TGTGCCAGCTCACCACGGCATATTCAGGGAACCGGGGAGCTGTTTTTT
TRBV28,TRBJ2-7,.,.,CASSSAMFATHYEQYF,TGTGCCAGCAGTTCGGCAATGTTCGCTACCCACTACGAGCAGTACTTC
TRBV11-3,TRBJ2-7,TRBD1,.,CASSYSRDSYKQYF,TGTGCCAGCAGCTATTCCCGGGACAGCTACAAGCAGTACTTC
TRBV6-6,TRBJ1-4,.,.,CASSLEGGFSEKLFF,TGTGCCAGCAGTCTCGAGGGAGGGTTTTCTGAAAAACTGTTTTTT
TRBV7-9,TRBJ1-1,.,.,CASSLKGETEAFF,TGTGCCAGCAGCTTAAAAGGAGAAACTGAAGCTTTCTTT
TRBV11-2,TRBJ1-1,.,few,CASSFDGTEAFF,TGTGCCAGCAGCTTTGACGGCACTGAAGCTTTCTTT
TRBV6-1,TRBJ2-7,TRBD2,.,CASSGYPQGGRMYGNEQYF,TGTGCCAGCAGTGGATATCCCCAGGGCGGGAGGATGTACGGGAACGAGCAGTACTTC
TRBV19,TRBJ2-1,TRBD2,once,CASSIRGTSDEQFF,TGTGCCAGTAGTATCAGGGGGACTAGCGATGAGCAGTTCTTC
TRBV7-9,TRBJ1-1,TRBD1,.,CASSSDRGTEAFF,TGTGCCAGCAGCTCCGACAGGGGCACTGAAGCTTTCTTT
TRBV28,TRBJ2-7,TRBD2,few,CASSAFSPGLEVHEQYF,TGTGCCAGCAGTGCCTTCTCACCGGGACTAGAGGTTCACGAGCAGTACTTC
TRBV6-1,TRBJ2-2,.,.,CASSEAGGTGIGELFF,TGTGCCAGCAGTGAAGCTGGCGGGACGGGGATCGGGGAGCTGTTTTTT
TRBV13,TRBJ2-3,.,once,CASSFKGAAADTQYF,TGTGCCAGCAGCTTCAAAGGCGCGGCGGCTGATACGCAGTATTTT
TRBV6-1,TRBJ1-5,TRBD1,.,CASRGTGFQPQHF,TGTGCCAGCAGGGGGACAGGGTTCCAGCCCCAGCATTTT
TRBV5-1,TRBJ1-2,.,.,CASSLVGGSYGYTF,TGCGCCAGCAGCTTGGTGGGCGGCAGCTATGGCTACACCTTC
TRBV7-9,TRBJ2-4,.,.,CASSRDGDIQYF,TGTGCCAGCAGCCGGGACGGGGACATTCAGTACTTC
TRBV5-1,TRBJ2-7,TRBD1,.,CASSLVRTGVISEQYF,TGCGCCAGCAGCTTGGTAAGGACAGGGGTCATCAGCGAGCAGTACTTC
TRBV10-3,TRBJ2-1,.,.,CAISEWRDNEQFF,TGTGCCATCAGTGAGTGGCGGGACAATGAGCAGTTCTTC
TRBV28,TRBJ2-7,.,.,CASSKRLGAGEQYF,TGTGCCAGCAGTAAGCGTCTGGGGGCGGGCGAGCAGTACTTC
TRBV5-1,TRBJ1-6,.,.,CASSGIPNSPLHF,TGCGCCAGCAGCGGGATTCCGAATTCACCCCTCCACTTT
TRBV5-1,TRBJ2-7,TRBD2,.,CASSPRTSSNEQYF,TGCGCCAGCAGCCCTAGGACTAGCAGTAACGAGCAGTACTTC
TRBV28,TRBJ2-1,TRBD2,.,CASRKPLTGGNEQFF,TGTGCCAGCAGGAAGCCCCTTACGGGAGGGAATGAGCAGTTCTTC
TRBV6-1,TRBJ1-1,.,.,CASSEGRVNTEAFF,TGTGCCAGCAGTGAAGGCAGGGTGAACACTGAAGCTTTCTTT
TRBV28,TRBJ1-1,TRBD1,.,CASSWDRNTEAFF,TGTGCCAGCAGTTGGGACAGGAACACTGAAGCTTTCTTT
TRBV7-9,TRBJ1-1,.,.,CASSLTGNTEAFF,TGTGCCAGCAGCTTGACAGGGAACACTGAAGCTTTCTTT
TRBV5-1,TRBJ2-7,.,.,CASSLIPNSYEQYF,TGCGCCAGCAGCTTGATTCCTAACTCCTACGAGCAGTACTTC
TRBV7-9,TRBJ2-1,TRBD2,.,CASSLAAASGKNEQFF,TGTGCCAGCAGCTTAGCGGCGGCTAGCGGGAAGAATGAGCAGTTCTTC
TRBV19,TRBJ1-2,.,.,CASSNRNYGYTF,TGTGCCAGTAGCAACAGGAACTATGGCTACACCTTC
TRBV7-8,TRBJ2-7,.,.,CASSPGIGDLYEQYF,TGTGCCAGCAGCCCCGGAATAGGGGACTTATACGAGCAGTACTTC
TRBV30,TRBJ2-5,.,.,CAWSRGGGGETQYF,TGTGCCTGGAGCAGAGGGGGTGGCGGAGAGACCCAGTACTTC
TRBV5-1,TRBJ2-1,TRBD2,.,CASRGGLAESSYNEQFF,TGCGCCAGCAGGGGGGGACTAGCGGAGAGCTCCTACAATGAGCAGTTCTTC
TRBV7-9,TRBJ2-3,.,.,CASSQEDTQYF,TGTGCCAGCAGCCAAGAGGATACGCAGTATTTT
TRBV7-9,TRBJ2-5,.,.,CASSSPLAEETQYF,TGTGCCAGCAGCTCCCCCCTTGCTGAAGAGACCCAGTACTTC
TRBV28,TRBJ2-1,TRBD2,.,CASSRLGGRSSGIQFF,TGTGCCAGCAGCCGATTGGGCGGGAGGTCGTCAGGGATACAGTTCTTC
TRBV30,TRBJ2-2,.,.,CAWSVKLAGELFF,TGTGCCTGGAGTGTAAAGTTGGCCGGGGAGCTGTTTTTT
TRBV28,TRBJ2-6,TRBD2,.,CASIARGAGANVLTF,TGTGCCAGCATCGCCCGGGGGGCTGGGGCCAACGTCCTGACTTTC
TRBV30,TRBJ1-1,.,.,CAWSPKGAGVTEAFF,TGTGCCTGGAGCCCAAAAGGCGCCGGGGTCACTGAAGCTTTCTTT
TRBV7-2,TRBJ1-1,.,.,CASSKYRQRHTEAFF,TGTGCCAGCAGCAAATACAGACAGCGACACACTGAAGCTTTCTTT
TRBV9,TRBJ2-1,TRBD2,.,CASSGIGGRQFF,TGTGCCAGCAGCGGAATCGGGGGGAGACAGTTCTTC